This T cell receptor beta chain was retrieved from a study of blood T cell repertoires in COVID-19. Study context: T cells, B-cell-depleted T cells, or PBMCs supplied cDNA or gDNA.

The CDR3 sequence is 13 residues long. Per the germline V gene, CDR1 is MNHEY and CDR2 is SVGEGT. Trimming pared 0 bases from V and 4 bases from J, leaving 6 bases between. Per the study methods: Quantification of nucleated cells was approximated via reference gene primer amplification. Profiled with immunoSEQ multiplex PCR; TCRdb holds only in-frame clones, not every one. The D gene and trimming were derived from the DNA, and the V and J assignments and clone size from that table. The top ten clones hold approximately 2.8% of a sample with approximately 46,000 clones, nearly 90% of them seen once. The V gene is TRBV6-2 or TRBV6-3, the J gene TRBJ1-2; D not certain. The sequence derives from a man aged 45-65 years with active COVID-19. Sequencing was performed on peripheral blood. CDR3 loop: CASSYSAGYGYTF. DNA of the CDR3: TGTGCCAGCAGTTACTCGGCAGGCTATGGCTACACCTTC.